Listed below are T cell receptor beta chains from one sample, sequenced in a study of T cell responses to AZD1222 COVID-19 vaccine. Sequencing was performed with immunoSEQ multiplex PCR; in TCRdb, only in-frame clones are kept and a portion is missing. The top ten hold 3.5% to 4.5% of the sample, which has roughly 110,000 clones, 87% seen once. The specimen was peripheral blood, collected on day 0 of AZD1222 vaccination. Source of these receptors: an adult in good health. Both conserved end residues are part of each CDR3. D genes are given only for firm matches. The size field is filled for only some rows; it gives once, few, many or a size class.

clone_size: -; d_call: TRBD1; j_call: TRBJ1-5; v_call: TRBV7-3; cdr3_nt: TGTGCCAGCAGCTTAACGCTACCGACAGGGGGCGAACGCAATCAGCCCCAGCATTTT; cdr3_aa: CASSLTLPTGGERNQPQHF
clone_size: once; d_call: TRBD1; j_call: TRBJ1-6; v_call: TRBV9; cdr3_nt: TGTGCCAGCAGCCCCGGAGGGGGCTTGTTGTCACCCCTCCACTTT; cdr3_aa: CASSPGGGLLSPLHF
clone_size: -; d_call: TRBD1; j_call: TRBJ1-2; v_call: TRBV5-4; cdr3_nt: TGTGCCAGCAGCCCCGCAGGGGGATTAAAAGCTAACTATGGCTACACCTTC; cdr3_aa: CASSPAGGLKANYGYTF
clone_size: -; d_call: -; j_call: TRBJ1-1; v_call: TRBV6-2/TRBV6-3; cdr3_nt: TGTGCCAGCAGTCTCAGGGGATTGAACACTGAAGCTTTCTTT; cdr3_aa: CASSLRGLNTEAFF
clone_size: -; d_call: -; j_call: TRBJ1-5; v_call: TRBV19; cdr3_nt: TGTGCCAGTAGTATAGGACACCTAATGGAGAGCAATCAGCCCCAGCATTTT; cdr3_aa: CASSIGHLMESNQPQHF
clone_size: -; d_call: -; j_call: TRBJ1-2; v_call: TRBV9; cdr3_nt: TGTGCCAGCACCCCCACAGGGAACTATGGCTACACCTTC; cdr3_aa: CASTPTGNYGYTF
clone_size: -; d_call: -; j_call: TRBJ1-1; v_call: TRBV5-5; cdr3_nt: TGTGCCAGCAGCTTGGTTGTAGGGTCCCCGAACACTGAAGCTTTCTTT; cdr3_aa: CASSLVVGSPNTEAFF
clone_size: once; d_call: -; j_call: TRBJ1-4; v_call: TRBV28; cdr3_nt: TGTGCCAGCAGTTCGGTCTCTCTTAATGAAAAACTGTTTTTT; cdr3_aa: CASSSVSLNEKLFF
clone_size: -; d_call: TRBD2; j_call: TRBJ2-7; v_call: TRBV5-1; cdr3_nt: TGCGCCAGCAGCAGTGTAGCGGGACCCCCTAACGAGCAGTACTTC; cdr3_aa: CASSSVAGPPNEQYF
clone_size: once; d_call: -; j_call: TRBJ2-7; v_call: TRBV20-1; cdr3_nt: TGCCCGTCCACAGGAGAGCAGTACTTC; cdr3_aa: CPSTGEQYF
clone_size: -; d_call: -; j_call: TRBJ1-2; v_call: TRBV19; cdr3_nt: TGTGCCAGTAATCTAGGTGTTAACTATGGCTACACCTTC; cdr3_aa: CASNLGVNYGYTF
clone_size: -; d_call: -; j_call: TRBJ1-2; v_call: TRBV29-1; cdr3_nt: TGCAGCGTTACCCCGGCAGGGGAAGCCTATGGCTACACCTTC; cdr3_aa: CSVTPAGEAYGYTF
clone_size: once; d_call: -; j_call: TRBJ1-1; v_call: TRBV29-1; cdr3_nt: TGCAGCGTTGATGACACTGAAGCTTTCTTT; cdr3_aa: CSVDDTEAFF
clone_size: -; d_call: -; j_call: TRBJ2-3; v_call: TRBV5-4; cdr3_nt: TGTGCCAGCAGCGGTCCACTCGGGGAAGATACGCAGTATTTT; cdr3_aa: CASSGPLGEDTQYF
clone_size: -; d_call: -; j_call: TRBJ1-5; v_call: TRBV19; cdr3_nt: TGTGCCAGTAGCCCACAGGTTCAGCCCCAGCATTTT; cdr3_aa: CASSPQVQPQHF
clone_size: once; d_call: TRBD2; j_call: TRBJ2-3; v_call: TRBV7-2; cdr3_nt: TGTGCCAGCAGCAAACCGGGACTAGCGGGAGTAGATACGCAGTATTTT; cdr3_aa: CASSKPGLAGVDTQYF
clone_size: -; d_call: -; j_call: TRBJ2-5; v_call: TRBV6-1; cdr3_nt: TGTGCCAGCGGGTGGACGTTAGAGACCCAGTACTTC; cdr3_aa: CASGWTLETQYF
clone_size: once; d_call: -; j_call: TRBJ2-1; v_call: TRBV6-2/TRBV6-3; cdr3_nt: TGTGCCAGCAGTTATCCGGGACTCCATGTCTTC; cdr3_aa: CASSYPGLHVF
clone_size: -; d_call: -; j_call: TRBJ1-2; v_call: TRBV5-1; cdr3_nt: TGCGCCAGCAGCTTGGGGCAGGGGTCGAACTATGGCTACACCTTC; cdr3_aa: CASSLGQGSNYGYTF